These 19 T cell receptor beta chains were sequenced from one sample in a study of blood T cell repertoires in COVID-19. Assay: immunoSEQ multiplex PCR; the TCRdb copy retains only in-frame clones and omits some. The profile shows about 210,000 clones, over 60% of them singletons. The sequenced sample was peripheral blood. These receptors were taken from a woman in her 70s with acute or convalescent COVID-19.

V is TRBV19 and J is TRBJ1-5; no definite D call. V lost 4 bases and J lost 2, with 15 bases in between. Germline CDR1 is LNHDA and CDR2 is SQIVND (reference sequence). The CDR3 spans 16 residues. The CDR3 nucleotides read TGTGCCAGTAGTACATCTGAGGGATATGGCAATCAGCCCCAGCATTTT. Protein sequence: CASSTSEGYGNQPQHF.

This clone was counted between two and nine times. The same CDR3 can be traced to other DNA sequences in this sample. The chain carries TRBV6-5 and TRBJ1-2, with D unclear. Germline CDR1 and CDR2: MNHEY and SVGAGI. Trimming removed 8 bases from V and 2 bases from J, with 6 bases in between. The CDR3 extends over 11 amino acids. The CDR3 DNA follows: TGTGCCAGCTCGGTGAACTATGGCTACACCTTC. Its protein product is CASSVNYGYTF.

This clone has a handful of counts. This chain links TRBV9 with TRBJ2-7, with D possibly matching TRBD2 (6 bases). The length of the CDR3 is 15 residues. The germline V gene encodes CDR1 SGDLS and CDR2 YYNGEE. Trimming stripped 0 bases from V and 0 bases from J, with 10 bases between. DNA for the CDR3: TGTGCCAGCAGCGTAGAACCCGGGGGCTCCTACGAGCAGTACTTC. Translated: CASSVEPGGSYEQYF.

V usage is TRBV11-2 and J usage is TRBJ2-3; unclear D gene. Germline CDR1 and CDR2: SGHAT and FQNNGV. CDR3 length: 16 amino acids. V was shortened by 3 bases and J by 1 base, with 14 bases between the two germline ends. This chain's CDR3 is CASSFNGARGTDTQYF. The CDR3 DNA is TGTGCCAGCAGCTTCAATGGAGCCCGCGGCACAGATACGCAGTATTTT.

This clone has just one count. The chain links TRBV18 to TRBJ2-1; D unclear. Germline V CDR1 and CDR2: KGHSH, LQKENI. V was clipped by 2 bases and J by 9 bases, with 14 bases between them. The CDR3 extends over 14 amino acids. CDR3 amino acids: CASSPRPTIGEQFF. For the CDR3, the DNA is TGTGCCAGCTCACCAAGGCCGACAATCGGTGAGCAGTTCTTC.

This clone has only a few counts. V is TRBV9 and J is TRBJ2-5; TRBD1 is a possible D gene (6 bases). The V and J ends lost 3 bases and 4 bases respectively, with 16 bases between them. Germline assignment: CDR1 SGDLS and CDR2 YYNGEE. The length of the CDR3 is 15 residues. The chain's CDR3 is CASSGSTGGGETQYF. CDR3 bases: TGTGCCAGCAGCGGATCGACAGGCGGAGGAGAGACCCAGTACTTC.

This clone has only one observation. The chain links TRBV6-6 to TRBJ1-2; TRBD1 is a possible D gene (6 bases). There are 12 residues in the CDR3. V lost 7 bases and J 4 bases, leaving 10 bases between the germline ends. The germline CDR1 and CDR2 sequences are MNHNY and SVGAGI (reference sequence). The CDR3 DNA follows: TGTGCCAGCACTGGACAGTCCTATGGCTACACCTTC. It is translated as CASTGQSYGYTF.

The chain recombines TRBV15 with TRBJ1-1, with 7 bases identical to TRBD1. The length of the CDR3 is 14 residues. The V gene's germline CDR1 is LNHNV and CDR2 YYDKDF (reference sequence). V shed 3 bases, J shed 11 bases, and the junction held 12 bases outside the gene matches. CDR3 in DNA: TGTGCCACCAGCAGCCGGGACAGAGGGTCGCAGGCTTTCTTT. Translation: CATSSRDRGSQAFF. Looking up the rest from reference TRBV15 and TRBJ1-1 gives the full variable domain: DAMVIQNPRYQVTQFGKPVTLSCSQTLNHNVMYWYQQKSSQAPKLLFHYYDKDFNNEADTPDNFQSRRPNTSFCFLDIRSPGLGDTAMYLCATSSRDRGSQAFFGQGTRLTVV.

The chain carries TRBV5-1 and TRBJ2-5; possible D gene TRBD2, 7 bases. The ends were cut back, 3 bases at V and 3 bases at J, with 12 bases in the middle. This CDR3 spans 14 amino acids. Germline V gene data show CDR1 as SGHRS and CDR2 as YFSETQ. The CDR3 nucleotides read TGCGCCAGCAGCTGGGAGGGGGGTAAAGAGACCCAGTACTTC. It codes for CASSWEGGKETQYF. The complete variable domain, with remaining parts taken from reference TRBV5-1 and TRBJ2-5, reads KAGVTQTPRYLIKTRGQQVTLSCSPISGHRSVSWYQQTPGQGLQFLFEYFSETQRNKGNFPGRFSGRQFSNSRSEMNVSTLELGDSALYLCASSWEGGKETQYFGPGTRLLVL.

The CDR3 DNA reads TGTGCCAGCAGCTTGACAGGGGGCACTGAAGCTTTCTTT. Its translation: CASSLTGGTEAFF. V gene TRBV3-1 (or the pseudogene TRBV3-2) combines with J gene TRBJ1-1; 9 bases match TRBD1. CDR1 is LGHDT, CDR2 YNNKEL, per germline (reference sequence). The CDR3 runs 13 residues. Trimming removed 5 bases from V and 4 bases from J; junction bases left unmatched: 2.

The chain combines TRBV24-1 with TRBJ2-3, with TRBD1 matching over 8 bases. Germline values: CDR1 KGHDR, CDR2 SFDVKD. Losses at the gene ends were 2 bases for V and 7 bases for J; bases not matched to a gene: 19. The CDR3 is 19 amino acids. The CDR3 DNA reads TGTGCCACCAGTGATTCTTCACGGACAGGGCTTTTTCGTACCAATACGCAGTATTTT. Its translation is CATSDSSRTGLFRTNTQYF.

The V gene is TRBV3-1 (or the pseudogene TRBV3-2), the J gene TRBJ2-7; D is unresolved. Germline CDR1 is LGHDT and CDR2 is YNNKEL (reference sequence). Trimming stripped 5 bases from V and 1 base from J, with 12 bases between. This CDR3 is 14 amino acids long. The CDR3 region has the DNA TGTGCCAGCAGCGGGCAGCTCGATTCCTACGAGCAGTACGTC. Protein sequence: CASSGQLDSYEQYV.

Concerning this clone: The final CDR3 position lacks the conserved phenylalanine or tryptophan, pointing to a likely read error. The DNA is left out, because the CDR3 cannot be placed on it with certainty; the CDR3 is given as TCRdb lists it. The chain links TRBV10-3 to TRBJ1-3; the D call in the table, TRBD1, was not verified against the DNA. The CDR3 is 15 residues long, counting both termini. Germline V gene data show CDR1 as ENHRY and CDR2 as SYGVKD. The CDR3 sequence is CAISEDPPDSRPPWI.

This clone was detected only once. The genes are TRBV5-4 and TRBJ2-5; 9 nucleotides line up with TRBD2. V was clipped by 1 base and J by 1 base; unmatched bases: 2. Germline CDR1 and CDR2: SGHNT and YYREEE (reference sequence). The CDR3 is made up of 15 amino acids. For the CDR3, the DNA is TGTGCCAGCAGCTTGAAGCGGGGGGTCCAAGAGACCCAGTACTTC. Protein: CASSLKRGVQETQYF.

This clone was detected only once. The chain joins TRBV5-6 to TRBJ2-1, with 10 bases fitting TRBD1. Trimming cost V 4 bases and J 5 bases; bases outside gene matches: 6. Germline values: CDR1 SGHDT, CDR2 YYEEEE. The CDR3 loop spans 15 amino acids. The CDR3 region is CASSHLGQGDNEQFF. In DNA form, the CDR3 reads TGTGCCAGCAGCCATCTCGGACAGGGGGACAATGAGCAGTTCTTC. Based on the CDR3 plus reference TRBV5-6 and TRBJ2-1, the full variable domain is DAGVTQSPTHLIKTRGQQVTLRCSPKSGHDTVSWYQQALGQGPQFIFQYYEEEERQRGNFPDRFSGHQFPNYSSELNVNALLLGDSALYLCASSHLGQGDNEQFFGPGTRLTVL.

The chain employs TRBV19 and TRBJ2-4, with 7 bases lining up with TRBD1. Germline V CDR1 and CDR2: LNHDA, SQIVND (reference sequence). The V and J ends lost 4 bases and 9 bases, in that order; junction bases with no gene match: 9. CDR3 size: 14 residues. Written as DNA, the CDR3 is TGTGCCAGTAGTACCCAGAAACAGGGGACCATTCAGTACTTC. It translates to CASSTQKQGTIQYF.

This chain connects TRBV11-3 to TRBJ2-3; TRBD2 might be the D (6 bases). The CDR3 covers 16 residues. CDR1 is SGHNT and CDR2 is YENEEA in the germline V gene. V shed 1 base and J shed 0 bases, with 11 bases lying between them. The CDR3 region has the DNA TGTGCCAGCAGCTTAGGCGGGGCGATTAGCACAGATACGCAGTATTTT. This encodes CASSLGGAISTDTQYF.

This clone was counted a single time. The rearrangement uses TRBV7-2 and TRBJ2-5; 8 bases map to TRBD2. The CDR3 covers 18 residues. The V gene end was trimmed by 1 base and the J gene end by 5 bases; junction bases not matched to a gene: 15. Germline CDR1 reads SGHTA; CDR2 reads FQGNSA. The CDR3 protein is CASSLGTGGGPRTETQYF. CDR3 DNA sequence: TGTGCCAGCAGCTTAGGGACTGGCGGGGGGCCCCGAACGGAGACCCAGTACTTC.

This rearrangement joins TRBV14 to TRBJ1-3; no firm D call. Germline V CDR1 and CDR2: SGHDN, FVKESK. The CDR3 loop spans 14 amino acids. V lost 0 bases and J lost 4, with 7 bases in between. CDR3 loop: CASSQDIGGNTIYF. CDR3 nucleotide sequence: TGTGCCAGCAGCCAAGATATCGGGGGAAACACCATATATTTT.